This entry lists 12 T cell receptor delta chains sequenced from one sample in a study of gamma-delta chains in newborns, infants, children (dated by TCRdb to the late 2010s). These reads were obtained on an Illumina MiSeq. TCRdb reanalyzed the public reads with the CATT caller, and identical DNA sequences were merged afterwards. This sample comprises 14,000 to 15,000 delta-chain clones, 7.3% of them detected only once. The ten most abundant clones make up about 22% of the sample. Sequencing was performed on blood. These receptors came from a child who was a newborn, infant or young child, either healthy, febrile or measles-vaccinated (not recorded which).

This clone occurred a few times. A far more abundant clone sits one base away, making this likely a read error. This sample also contains other DNA sequences that code for the same CDR3. The gene calls are TRDV2 and TRDJ3; 12 nucleotides match TRDD3. Per germline, CDR1 GEAIGNYY and CDR2 EKD. The CDR3 totals 18 residues. For the CDR3, the DNA is TGTGCCTGTGACAATACTGGGGGATACTCCTGGGGCACCCGACAGATGTTTTTC. It yields the protein CACDNTGGYSWGTRQMFF.

Comment on this clone: A read error likely explains why the TCRdb protein, taken from a much larger clone, differs from this DNA's translation at residue 7; the protein shown is translated from the DNA. This chain links TRDV2 with TRDJ3; 7 bases match TRDD3. The CDR3 extends over 18 amino acids. Germline loops: CDR1 GEAIGNYY, CDR2 EKD. Trimming took 0 bases from V and 2 from J; bases not matched to a gene: 6. CDR3 in DNA: TGTGCCTGTGACACCGCTTGGGGATATGCCTGGGACACCCGACAGATGTTTTTC. Translated: CACDTAWGYAWDTRQMFF.

This clone rates as medium-sized. A much larger clonotype is one base distant, so this may be a read error. Other DNA sequences in the same sample also yield this CDR3. The CDR3 reads CACDKVLGDTSWDTRQMFF. Written as DNA, the CDR3 is TGTGCCTGTGACAAAGTACTGGGGGATACCTCCTGGGACACCCGACAGATGTTTTTC. The J gene is TRDJ3, the V gene TRDV2, with 12 bases aligning to TRDD3. The V and J ends lost 2 bases and 0 bases, in that order; junction bases with no gene match: 4. The CDR3 is 19 amino acids. CDR1 is GEAIGNYY, CDR2 EKD, per germline.

The CDR3 DNA is TGTGCCTGTGACACCGTAGTAGGGGGATACGGGAGCTCCTGGGACACCCGACAGATGTTTTTC. It encodes CACDTVVGGYGSSWDTRQMFF. This chain connects TRDV2 to TRDJ3, with 10 bases that match TRDD3. CDR3 length: 21 amino acids. The germline V gene has CDR1 GEAIGNYY and CDR2 EKD. Losses at the gene ends were 0 bases for V and 0 bases for J; bases not matched to a gene: 10.

Of note for this clone: A read error may explain this, as a much larger clone is one base away. The chain has TRDV2 and TRDJ3, with D uncertain. Germline CDR1 is GEAIGNYY and CDR2 is EKD. The CDR3 sequence is 17 residues long. V lost 0 bases and J 3 bases, leaving 11 bases between the germline ends. The CDR3 loop reads CACDTVEGRWDTRQMFF. DNA of the CDR3: TGTGCCTGTGACACCGTTGAGGGTCGCTGGGACACCCGACAGATGTTTTTC.

The table lists this clone with a few counts. The chain employs TRDV2 and TRDJ3; 7 positions match TRDD3. V shed 1 base and J 0 bases; nucleotides not matched to a gene: 5. The CDR3 contains 18 residues. Germline loops: CDR1 GEAIGNYY, CDR2 EKD. The CDR3: CACDTGWGFSWDTRQMFF. Written as DNA, the CDR3 is TGTGCCTGTGACACGGGCTGGGGGTTCTCCTGGGACACCCGACAGATGTTTTTC.

By its share, this clone is medium-sized. At the DNA level, this CDR3 is encoded by other sequences in the same sample as well. The CDR3 DNA follows: TGTGCCTGTGACGTACTGGGGGATACGCACACCGATAAACTCATCTTT. This codes for CACDVLGDTHTDKLIF. This chain connects TRDV2 to TRDJ1; 13 nucleotides match TRDD3. J gave up 0 bases and V 3 bases, and 3 bases lay outside the gene matches. Looked up from germline, CDR1 is GEAIGNYY and CDR2 is EKD. The CDR3 runs 16 residues.

The chain joins TRDV2 to TRDJ3; 7 bases match TRDD3. This CDR3 comprises 19 residues. Germline values: CDR1 GEAIGNYY, CDR2 EKD. V was clipped by 0 bases and J by 0 bases; unmatched bases: 7. The CDR3: CACDTWTGESSWDTRQMFF. CDR3 sequence (DNA): TGTGCCTGTGACACCTGGACTGGGGAAAGCTCCTGGGACACCCGACAGATGTTTTTC.

This clone was detected a few times. The chain joins TRDV2 to TRDJ3, with 12 bases fitting TRDD3. This CDR3 has 21 residues. The J segment lost 5 bases and the V segment lost 0 bases, leaving 13 bases of the junction unmatched. CDR1 and CDR2 (germline): GEAIGNYY, EKD. The CDR3 loop reads CACDTVSWGIRRGGDTRQMFF. The DNA of the CDR3 is TGTGCCTGTGACACCGTGTCCTGGGGGATACGCCGAGGCGGGGACACCCGACAGATGTTTTTC.

As for this clone: Sequence at one end of the junction differs from germline and may be a read error. Other DNA sequences from this sample encode an identical CDR3 as well. CDR3 sequence: CACDKVLGDTRSWDTRQMFF. CDR3 sequence (DNA): TGCGCCTGTGACAAAGTACTGGGGGATACGCGCTCCTGGGACACCCGACAGATGTTCTTC. The chain links TRDV2 to TRDJ3, with TRDD3 matching 13 bases. Germline V CDR1 and CDR2: GEAIGNYY, EKD. The CDR3 runs 20 residues.

This clone was detected ten times or more. The same CDR3 can be traced to other DNA sequences in this sample. The chain carries TRDV2 and TRDJ3; D might be TRDD3 (5 bases). CDR3 length: 15 residues. V lost 0 bases to trimming and J lost 3 bases, with 5 bases between them. Germline CDR1 reads GEAIGNYY; CDR2 reads EKD. The CDR3 DNA follows: TGTGCCTGTGACACCGGATACTGGGACACCCGACAGATGTTTTTC. Translation: CACDTGYWDTRQMFF.

This clone was found many times. The same CDR3 is also encoded by other DNA sequences in this sample. This chain joins TRDV2 and TRDJ3; 13 positions agree with TRDD3. V was pared by 4 bases and J by 5 bases, with 13 bases of the junction left unmatched. The CDR3 is 20 amino acids. CDR1 GEAIGNYY and CDR2 EKD come from the germline V gene. The CDR3 bases are TGTGCCTGTGATCCCTTACTGGGGGATACGAGGCTCAGGGACACCCGACAGATGTTTTTC. It encodes CACDPLLGDTRLRDTRQMFF.